These T cell receptor beta chains were read from a single sample in a study of beta chain features in type 1 diabetes. Clones were read by immunoSEQ multiplex PCR, and TCRdb kept only the in-frame ones, dropping some. The data contain some 350,000 clones, around 10% of them seen just once; the ten biggest clones take up less than 0.65%. The specimen was central memory CD4+ T cells from blood. Receptors originate from a man aged 30 to 45 with type 1 diabetes. Both conserved end residues are part of each CDR3. Fields, in order: clone size, V gene, D gene, J gene, CDR3 protein, CDR3 DNA. The D gene is left open where the match is weak. Not every row has a clone size; where given, it reads once, few, many or a size class.

clone_size: -; v_call: TRBV10-3; d_call: TRBD1; j_call: TRBJ1-1; cdr3_aa: CAISEPPIRDRGAEAFF; cdr3_nt: TGTGCCATCAGTGAGCCACCGATCCGGGACAGGGGAGCTGAAGCTTTCTTT
clone_size: -; v_call: TRBV6-1; d_call: TRBD2; j_call: TRBJ2-7; cdr3_aa: CASTSPGLATEEQYF; cdr3_nt: TGTGCCAGCACCTCGCCCGGACTAGCAACTGAGGAGCAGTACTTC
clone_size: few; v_call: TRBV7-9; d_call: -; j_call: TRBJ2-5; cdr3_aa: CASSLDGRRAETQYF; cdr3_nt: TGTGCCAGCAGCTTAGACGGGAGAAGGGCAGAGACCCAGTACTTC
clone_size: -; v_call: TRBV30; d_call: -; j_call: TRBJ2-6; cdr3_aa: CAWSGQSSGANVLTF; cdr3_nt: TGTGCCTGGAGTGGACAGTCCTCTGGGGCCAACGTCCTGACTTTC
clone_size: -; v_call: TRBV4-1; d_call: TRBD1; j_call: TRBJ1-2; cdr3_aa: CASSQDQGTALYGYTF; cdr3_nt: TGTGCCAGCAGCCAAGATCAAGGGACAGCCCTCTATGGCTACACCTTC
clone_size: many; v_call: TRBV4-1; d_call: -; j_call: TRBJ2-1; cdr3_aa: CASSQDRSNEQFF; cdr3_nt: TGCGCCAGCAGCCAAGATCGTTCCAATGAGCAGTTCTTC
clone_size: -; v_call: TRBV30; d_call: -; j_call: TRBJ1-2; cdr3_aa: CAWIWAGRTTF; cdr3_nt: TGTGCCTGGATTTGGGCAGGCCGCACGACCTTC
clone_size: -; v_call: TRBV2; d_call: TRBD2; j_call: TRBJ2-5; cdr3_aa: CASSITSGTETQYF; cdr3_nt: TGTGCCAGCAGTATCACTAGCGGGACTGAGACCCAGTACTTC
clone_size: -; v_call: TRBV5-1; d_call: -; j_call: TRBJ1-1; cdr3_aa: CASSLDANTEAFF; cdr3_nt: TGCGCCAGCAGCTTGGATGCGAACACTGAAGCTTTCTTT
clone_size: -; v_call: TRBV28; d_call: -; j_call: TRBJ2-5; cdr3_aa: CASTHGQHQETQYF; cdr3_nt: TGTGCCAGCACCCATGGGCAGCATCAAGAGACCCAGTACTTC
clone_size: many; v_call: TRBV6-5; d_call: -; j_call: TRBJ2-1; cdr3_aa: CASSRLGSYNEQFF; cdr3_nt: TGTGCCAGCAGTCGACTCGGGTCCTACAATGAGCAGTTCTTC
clone_size: -; v_call: TRBV6-5; d_call: -; j_call: TRBJ2-2; cdr3_aa: CASTDSVTGELFF; cdr3_nt: TGTGCCAGCACGGACTCGGTCACCGGGGAGCTGTTTTTT